Listed here are 18 T cell receptor beta chains from one sample, sequenced in a study of vaccination and CD4 T cells after COVID-19 (dated by TCRdb to 2021 to 2024). Receptors were amplified or captured by PCR. Reads for this sample came from an Illumina iSeq 100. DNA from cultured CD4+ T cells was subjected to TCR sequencing with the Oncomine TCR Beta short-read assay at the Johns Hopkins FTIC core. The raw public data were reprocessed by TCRdb itself: fastp quality trimming at Q25, MiXCR clonotype calling, in-frame beta chains only. Rows merge per CDR3 protein into single entries with the most common DNA and genes. The sample table records about 19,000 distinct CDR3 sequences; roughly 64% of these occur just once. Under 8.5% of the sample belongs to the ten largest clones. Per the publication, the treatment or condition label means: approximately 11-day PBMC culture with coronavirus spike peptide pools or control peptides (ViraFEST assay).

Their cognate antigens are unknown. The sequenced material came from CD4+ T cells from blood, cultured in vitro. The receptors derive from a human donor who had recovered from COVID-19.

V is TRBV6-5 and J is TRBJ1-1; 7 bases are a match to TRBD1. This CDR3 contains 15 residues. Germline assignment: CDR1 MNHEY and CDR2 SVGAGI. The V segment lost 0 bases and the J segment 2 bases; nucleotides outside the gene matches: 3. The CDR3 nucleotides read TGTGCCAGCAGTTACTCGGGGGACAGTAACACTGAAGCTTTCTTT. Residues: CASSYSGDSNTEAFF.

Written as DNA, the CDR3 is TGCAGTGCCACCAAGGGGAGCAATGAGCAGTTCTTC. Translated: CSATKGSNEQFF. The V call is TRBV20-1, the J call TRBJ2-1; perhaps D is TRBD1 or TRBD2 (5 bases each). The length of the CDR3 is 12 residues. Germline V lookup: CDR1 DFQATT, CDR2 SNEGSKA (reference sequence). V lost 6 bases to trimming and J lost 6 bases, with 12 bases between them.

The chain links TRBV18 to TRBJ1-1; unclear D gene. This CDR3 has 13 amino acids. Looked up from germline, CDR1 is KGHSH and CDR2 is LQKENI. Trimming removed 0 bases at V and 8 bases at J, with 10 bases between. The CDR3 bases are TGTGCCAGCTCACCACCTACCTTGAGGGAAGCTTTCTTT. Its translation: CASSPPTLREAFF.

The chain uses TRBV30 and TRBJ2-5, with 10 bases aligning to TRBD1. Germline CDR1 and CDR2: GTSNPN and SVGIG (reference sequence). Trimming at V came to 5 bases and at J to 7 bases, leaving 7 bases not matched to a gene. This CDR3 spans 13 amino acids. The CDR3 loop is CAWGGTGVGTQYF. As DNA, the CDR3 is TGTGCCTGGGGCGGGACAGGGGTGGGGACCCAGTACTTC.

The table lists this clonotype with a count of one. CDR3 loop: CASTRGQGIYGYTF. CDR3 coding DNA: TGTGCCAGCACCCGGGGACAGGGGATCTATGGCTACACCTTC. The rearrangement uses TRBV7-9 and TRBJ1-2; 10 nucleotides agree with TRBD1. Losses at the gene ends were 7 bases for V and 4 bases for J; bases not matched to a gene: 6. The germline gives CDR1 SEHNR, CDR2 FQNEAQ (reference sequence). The CDR3 covers 14 residues.

This rearrangement joins TRBV7-9 to TRBJ1-2; D gene ambiguous. V was shortened by 5 bases and J by 2 bases, with 9 bases between the two germline ends. The CDR3 spans 13 residues. Germline CDR1 and CDR2: SEHNR and FQNEAQ (reference sequence). CDR3 region: CASSPRTNYGYTF. The DNA for the CDR3 is TGTGCCAGCAGCCCAAGGACCAACTATGGCTACACCTTC.

For this clonotype: The CDR3 carries no conserved terminal phenylalanine or tryptophan, so it likely arises from a read error. V is TRBV5-1 and J is TRBJ1-2; D might be TRBD1 (6 bases). There are 14 residues in the CDR3. Trimming took 6 bases from V and 4 from J, leaving 16 bases between them. Germline V CDR1 and CDR2: SGHRS, YFSETQ. CDR3 amino acids: CASNLGDRTYGYTL. In nucleotides, the CDR3 is TGCGCCAGCAACCTGGGAGACAGGACCTATGGCTACACCCTC.

The rearrangement links TRBV6-5 to TRBJ1-4, with 8 bases identical to TRBD1. Germline values: CDR1 MNHEY, CDR2 SVGAGI. Trimming removed 2 bases from V and 7 bases from J; junction bases left unmatched: 6. This CDR3 is 15 amino acids long. The CDR3 sequence is CASSYQGQGLEKLFF. Here the CDR3 DNA reads TGTGCCAGCAGTTACCAAGGACAGGGACTTGAAAAACTGTTTTTT.

V is TRBV2 and J is TRBJ2-5; a possible D gene is TRBD1 (8 bases). Germline assignment: CDR1 SNHLY and CDR2 FYNNEI. V was clipped by 7 bases and J by 4 bases, with 19 bases between them. CDR3 length equals 15 residues. CDR3 in amino acids: CASKSNTGGGETQYF. DNA for the CDR3: TGTGCCAGCAAGTCCAATACAGGGGGGGGAGAGACCCAGTACTTC.

The chain has TRBV12-3 or TRBV12-4 and TRBJ2-5, with 8 nucleotides matching TRBD2. This CDR3 comprises 16 residues. V lost 5 bases and J lost 7; bases outside the gene matches: 15. CDR3 sequence (DNA): TGTGCCAGCAGTGCACGAACCGGGACTAGTACTGGGACCCAGTACTTC. This gives the protein CASSARTGTSTGTQYF.

The rearrangement joins TRBV14 to TRBJ2-7; 8 nucleotides align to TRBD1. The CDR3 contains 16 residues. Trimming took 4 bases from V and 2 from J; bases not matched to a gene: 10. Germline CDR1 reads SGHDN; CDR2 reads FVKESK. The CDR3 DNA follows: TGTGCCAGCAGCCCCCTCGGGACAGGAGCGCCCTACGAGCAGTACTTC. Translated, it gives CASSPLGTGAPYEQYF.

The gene calls are TRBV6-2 or TRBV6-3 and TRBJ2-7; 9 nucleotides align to TRBD2. CDR1 is MNHEY, CDR2 SVGEGT, per germline. CDR3 size: 15 residues. V was clipped by 6 bases and J by 4 bases; unmatched bases: 10. The CDR3, as DNA: TGTGCCAGCAGCCCCAAAGGACTAGCGAGTTACGAGCAGTACTTC. It encodes CASSPKGLASYEQYF.

CDR3 in DNA: TGTGCCATCTACAGCCGCCCTAGTGGCTACACCTTC. This gives the protein CAIYSRPSGYTF. The chain joins TRBV27 to TRBJ1-2; D gene uncertain. V lost 10 bases and J lost 7, with 16 bases in between. This CDR3 has 12 amino acids. CDR1 is MNHEY, CDR2 SMNVEV, per germline (reference sequence).

The genes are TRBV5-5 and TRBJ1-1; the D is unclear. The CDR3 is made up of 15 amino acids. Germline loops: CDR1 SGHKS, CDR2 YYEKEE (reference sequence). Between the trimmed V and J ends, which lost 0 bases and 1 base, there was a span of 10 bases. CDR3 amino acids: CASSLDPLSNTEAFF. The CDR3 DNA sequence: TGTGCCAGCAGCTTGGACCCTTTATCGAACACTGAAGCTTTCTTT.

This clonotype was recorded a few times. V and J are TRBV6-1 and TRBJ1-2; D unresolved. Germline CDR1 MNHNS, CDR2 SASEGT. V lost 1 base, J lost 7 bases, and 19 bases lay in between. The CDR3 contains 16 residues. The chain's CDR3 is CASSEVDPRMIGGYTF. CDR3 bases: TGTGCCAGCAGTGAAGTAGATCCCAGGATGATCGGTGGCTACACCTTC.

The rearrangement joins TRBV5-6 to TRBJ1-5; D gene unclear. The germline gives CDR1 SGHDT, CDR2 YYEEEE. The ends were cut back, 5 bases at V and 9 bases at J, with 12 bases in the middle. The CDR3 contains 12 residues. The CDR3 DNA reads TGTGCCAGCAGTCCTTTAGGTAGGCCCCAGCATTTT. Protein: CASSPLGRPQHF.

The rearrangement joins TRBV28 to TRBJ2-3, with D maybe TRBD1 (6 bases). This CDR3 has 13 residues. Trimming took off 2 bases at V and 5 bases at J, with 8 bases between the two ends. Germline V gives CDR1 MDHEN, CDR2 SYDVKM. The DNA of the CDR3 is TGTGCCAGCAGTTTACAACAGGGAGATACGCAGTATTTT. Protein sequence: CASSLQQGDTQYF.

The chain is built from TRBV5-1 and TRBJ2-7; no firm D call. The germline V gene has CDR1 SGHRS and CDR2 YFSETQ. The ends were cut back, 3 bases at V and 4 bases at J, with 8 bases in the middle. CDR3 size: 12 residues. CDR3 residues: CASSSIGYEQYF. Written as DNA, the CDR3 is TGCGCCAGCAGCTCCATAGGATACGAGCAGTACTTC.